The clone carrying this T cell receptor (beta chain) has a handful of counts. Its target is not known. V lost 2 bases and J lost 1; bases outside the gene matches: 12. The CDR3 runs 18 residues. The germline V gene has CDR1 KGHSH and CDR2 LQKENI. The data belong to a study of beta chain features in type 1 diabetes. Whole-study context: The patient and healthy donor groups were comparable for age, gender and cell yields. Regarding the study as a whole: Patients' naive, central memory and Treg TCRB repertoires seemed closer to one another than those of healthy donors. For Type 1 diabetes patients, all four CD4+ subsets carried TCRB CDR3s that were moderately but significantly shorter. Insertion counts at VDJ junctions were lower in type 1 diabetes patients, who also showed more deletions there.

Sequenced material consisted of expressed TCRB transcripts (all of the isolated RNA was reverse transcribed). Assay used: immunoSEQ multiplex PCR; TCRdb lists only in-frame clones, some missing. Here the sample spans roughly 610,000 clones, roughly a sixth being singletons. The sequence came from a young man in good health. The sequencing sample was made of naive CD4+ T cells from blood. V usage is TRBV18 and J usage is TRBJ1-1, with 8 bases identical to TRBD1. The CDR3 sequence: CASSPNFNGQGWNTEAFF. The CDR3 coding sequence is TGTGCCAGCTCACCAAATTTCAATGGACAGGGTTGGAACACTGAAGCTTTCTTT.